One sample yielded the 13 T cell receptor beta chains listed below, sequenced in a study of blood T cell repertoires in COVID-19. Produced via immunoSEQ multiplex PCR; TCRdb's table is partial and in-frame only. This repertoire shows 30,000 to 45,000 clones, 70% to 90% found once; its top ten account for 4% to 5%. The sequenced sample was peripheral blood. These receptors were collected from a woman in her 70s with active COVID-19.

The gene calls are TRBV5-5 and TRBJ2-1; TRBD1 matches at 7 bases. The CDR3 is 14 amino acids. Germline loops: CDR1 SGHKS, CDR2 YYEKEE (reference sequence). V was pared by 4 bases and J by 4 bases, with 5 bases of the junction left unmatched. The CDR3 DNA reads as TGTGCCAGCAGCACCCGGGACAGTTACAATGAGCAGTTCTTC. Its protein product is CASSTRDSYNEQFF.

The chain couples TRBV2 to TRBJ1-1; TRBD1 matches 7 bases. CDR3 length: 16 amino acids. Germline CDR1 SNHLY, CDR2 FYNNEI. The ends lost 4 bases at V and 2 bases at J; junction bases unmatched: 10. The CDR3 nucleotides are TGTGCCAGCAGTGCGTCGGCGGGACAGACAAACACTGAAGCTTTCTTT. It translates to CASSASAGQTNTEAFF.

This sequence joins TRBV30 and TRBJ1-2; D ambiguous. V dropped 2 bases and J dropped 5 bases, with 21 bases sitting between them. This CDR3 has 16 amino acids. Germline-derived CDR1 and CDR2 are GTSNPN and SVGIG (reference sequence). Here the CDR3 DNA reads TGTGCCTGGAGTCCCCTATCATTCCAACCTAGTTATGGCTACACCTTC. Its protein product is CAWSPLSFQPSYGYTF.

The chain uses TRBV6-5 and TRBJ2-1; D gene ambiguous. V was trimmed by 6 bases and J by 4 bases, leaving 4 bases between them. The germline V gene has CDR1 MNHEY and CDR2 SVGAGI. CDR3 length: 11 residues. CDR3 DNA: TGTGCCAGCAGACTATACAATGAGCAGTTCTTC. Translation gives CASRLYNEQFF.

The chain joins TRBV5-4 to TRBJ2-1; a possible D gene is TRBD2 (6 bases). CDR3 size: 14 residues. CDR1 SGHNT and CDR2 YYREEE come from the germline V gene (reference sequence). With 1 base removed from V and 4 bases from J, the gap between germline ends came to 9 bases. The CDR3 here is CASSLKEGYNEQFF. DNA for the CDR3: TGTGCCAGCAGCTTGAAGGAGGGTTACAATGAGCAGTTCTTC.

The rearrangement uses TRBV6-6 and TRBJ2-1, with D tentatively TRBD1 (5 bases). The V end lost 7 bases, the J end lost 0 bases, and 13 bases lay between the germline ends. CDR3 length: 15 residues. Germline V gene sequence: CDR1 MNHNY, CDR2 SVGAGI (reference sequence). The CDR3 is CASTEQDPSYNEQFF. The CDR3 DNA reads TGTGCCAGCACCGAACAGGACCCCTCCTACAATGAGCAGTTCTTC.

The chain combines TRBV6-2 or TRBV6-3 with TRBJ2-3, with D maybe TRBD2 (6 bases). The CDR3 runs to 13 residues. V lost 6 bases to trimming and J lost 4 bases, with 11 bases between them. CDR1 is MNHEY, CDR2 SVGEGT, per germline. The DNA for the CDR3 is TGTGCCAGCAGCCAATCTAGCGCAGATACGCAGTATTTT. Its translation: CASSQSSADTQYF.

This rearrangement joins TRBV11-3 to TRBJ1-1; D possibly corresponds to TRBD1 (5 bases). V lost 2 bases to trimming and J lost 4 bases, with 11 bases between them. The germline V gene has CDR1 SGHNT and CDR2 YENEEA. CDR3 size: 14 residues. The CDR3 is CASSLRGRVTEAFF. CDR3 sequence (DNA): TGTGCCAGCAGCTTAAGGGGCAGGGTCACTGAAGCTTTCTTT.

CDR3 residues: CASSAGRGGGPYEQYF. CDR3 DNA sequence: TGTGCCAGCAGCGCGGGACGCGGGGGGGGCCCCTACGAGCAGTACTTC. The rearrangement uses TRBV5-4 and TRBJ2-7; 9 bases agree with TRBD2. J lost 2 bases, V lost 4 bases, and 10 bases had no gene match. From germline, CDR1 is SGHNT and CDR2 YYREEE (reference sequence). This CDR3 is built from 16 residues.

The genes are TRBV4-1 and TRBJ1-1, with D uncertain. The V gene's germline CDR1 is MGHRA and CDR2 YSYEKL. The V end lost 4 bases, the J end lost 4 bases, and 7 bases lay between the germline ends. This CDR3 has 12 residues. This chain's CDR3 is CASSPGGTEAFF. The CDR3 nucleotides are TGCGCCAGCAGCCCTGGCGGCACTGAAGCTTTCTTT.

The chain carries TRBV19 and TRBJ1-2; D may be TRBD1 (5 bases). The germline gives CDR1 LNHDA, CDR2 SQIVND (reference sequence). Trimming pared 7 bases from V and 4 bases from J, leaving 10 bases between. The CDR3 loop spans 12 amino acids. For the CDR3, the DNA is TGTGCCAGTACCTATGACAGCTATGGCTACACCTTC. It codes for CASTYDSYGYTF.

The chain has TRBV5-1 and TRBJ2-1; TRBD2 matches 8 bases. The CDR3 contains 15 residues. Germline V gene lookup returns CDR1 SGHRS and CDR2 YFSETQ. The J segment lost 7 bases and the V segment lost 0 bases, leaving 6 bases of the junction unmatched. CDR3 in DNA: TGCGCCAGCAGCTTGGAACCGGGGGGGCATAATGAGCAGTTCTTC. Amino acid sequence: CASSLEPGGHNEQFF.

V usage is TRBV4-1 and J usage is TRBJ2-5; 8 bases are a match to TRBD1. The length of the CDR3 is 15 residues. Unmatched junction bases numbered 11, after V lost 8 bases and J lost 3 bases. Germline V lookup: CDR1 MGHRA, CDR2 YSYEKL. This CDR3 is CASRNGVQGEETQYF. As DNA, the CDR3 is TGCGCCAGCCGTAACGGTGTACAGGGGGAAGAGACCCAGTACTTC.